This record concerns one T cell receptor (beta chain) sequence. Donors showed nominal health when sampled, although they likely had unrecorded immune exposures. The data originate from a study of cytomegalovirus exposure and HLA in healthy donors. The PCR made use of 60 Vbeta and 13 Jbeta primers. The repertoire was sequenced with immunoSEQ multiplex PCR; TCRdb's copy has only in-frame clones and lacks some. There are tens of thousands of clones in the sample; about 80% occur only once, and about 53% lies in the top ten. This sequence was found in a man between 45 and 60 years old in good health and CMV-seropositive. Sequenced sample: PBMCs.

The CDR3 protein is CASSSGTGGIYEQYF. The CDR3 nucleotides read TGCGCCAGCAGTTCCGGGACAGGGGGGATCTACGAGCAGTACTTC. This chain links TRBV4-3 with TRBJ2-7, with 11 bases identical to TRBD1. This CDR3 is built from 15 residues. V lost 6 bases and J lost 3; bases outside the gene matches: 7. Germline V gene sequence: CDR1 LGHNA, CDR2 YSLEER.